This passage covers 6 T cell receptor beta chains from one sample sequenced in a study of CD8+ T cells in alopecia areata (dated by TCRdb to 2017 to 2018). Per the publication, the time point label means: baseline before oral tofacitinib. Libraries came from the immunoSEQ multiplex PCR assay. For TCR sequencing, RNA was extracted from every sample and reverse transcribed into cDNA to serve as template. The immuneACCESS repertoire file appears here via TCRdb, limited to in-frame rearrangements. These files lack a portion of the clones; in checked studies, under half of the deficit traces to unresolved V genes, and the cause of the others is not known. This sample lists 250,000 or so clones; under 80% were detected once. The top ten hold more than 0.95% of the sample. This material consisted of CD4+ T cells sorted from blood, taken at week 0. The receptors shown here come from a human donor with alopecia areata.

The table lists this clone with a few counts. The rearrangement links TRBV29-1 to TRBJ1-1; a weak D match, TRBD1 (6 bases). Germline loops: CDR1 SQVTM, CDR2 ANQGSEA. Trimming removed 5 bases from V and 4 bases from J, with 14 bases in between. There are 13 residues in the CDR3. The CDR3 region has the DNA TGCAGCGTTAGACAGGATGGAACCACTGAAGCTTTCTTT. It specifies CSVRQDGTTEAFF.

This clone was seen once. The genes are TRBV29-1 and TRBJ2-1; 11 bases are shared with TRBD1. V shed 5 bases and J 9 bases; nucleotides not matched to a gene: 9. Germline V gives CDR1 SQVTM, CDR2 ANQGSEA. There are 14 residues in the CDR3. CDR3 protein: CSVSGTGGWGEQFF. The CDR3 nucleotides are TGCAGCGTTTCCGGGACAGGGGGTTGGGGTGAGCAGTTCTTC.

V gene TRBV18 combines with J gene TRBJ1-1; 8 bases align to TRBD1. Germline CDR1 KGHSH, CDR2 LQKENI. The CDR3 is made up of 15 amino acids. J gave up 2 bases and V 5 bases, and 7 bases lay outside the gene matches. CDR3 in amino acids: CASSTGTGVNTEAFF. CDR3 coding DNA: TGTGCCAGCTCAACTGGGACAGGCGTAAACACTGAAGCTTTCTTT. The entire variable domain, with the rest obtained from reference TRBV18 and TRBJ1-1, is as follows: NAGVMQNPRHLVRRRGQEARLRCSPMKGHSHVYWYRQLPEEGLKFMVYLQKENIIDESGMPKERFSAEFPKEGPSILRIQQVVRGDSAAYFCASSTGTGVNTEAFFGQGTRLTVV.

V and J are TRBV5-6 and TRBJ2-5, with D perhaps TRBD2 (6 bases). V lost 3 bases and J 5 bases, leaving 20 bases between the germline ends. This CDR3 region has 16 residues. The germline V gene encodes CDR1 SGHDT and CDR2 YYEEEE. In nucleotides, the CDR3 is TGTGCCAGCAGCTGGGGAGGAGTGGGGGGAATGGAGACCCAGTACTTC. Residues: CASSWGGVGGMETQYF.

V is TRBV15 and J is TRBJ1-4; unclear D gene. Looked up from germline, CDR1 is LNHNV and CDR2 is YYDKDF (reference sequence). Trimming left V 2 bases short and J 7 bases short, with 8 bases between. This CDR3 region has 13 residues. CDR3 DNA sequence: TGTGCCACCAGCAGAAAAGCTACTGAAAAACTGTTTTTT. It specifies CATSRKATEKLFF.

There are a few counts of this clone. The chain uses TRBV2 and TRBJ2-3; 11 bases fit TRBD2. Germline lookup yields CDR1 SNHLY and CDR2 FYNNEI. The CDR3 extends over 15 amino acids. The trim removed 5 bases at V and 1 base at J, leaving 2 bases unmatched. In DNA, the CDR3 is TGTGCCAGCAGTCAACTAGCGGGGGGCACAGATACGCAGTATTTT. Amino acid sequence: CASSQLAGGTDTQYF.